Given below is one TCR beta chain in context. Its antigen is undetermined. PCR amplification relied on 60 Vbeta primers (plus 13 Jbeta primers). TCRdb's table, derived via immunoSEQ multiplex PCR, lists solely in-frame clones and lacks some. The data hold around 200,000 clones, with roughly 89% observed a single time. The data derive from a study of cytomegalovirus exposure and HLA in healthy donors. Study-wide background: Sequencing of about 200 million T cells in an earlier analysis found roughly 120 million unique TCR beta sequences. Overall study results and limits: Upon later analysis, TCR association rates were observed to vary by HLA locus, being highest for DRB1 and lowest for HLA-C. Later work found most CMV-associated TCR beta chains apparently HLA-restricted. A previous analysis found most TCR beta V segments productive roughly 87% or roughly 30% of the time.

The CDR3 totals 14 residues. The germline V gene encodes CDR1 KGHSH and CDR2 LQKENI. Trimming removed 3 bases at V and 2 bases at J, with 10 bases between. This clonotype was obtained from a woman younger than 30 in good health and CMV-seronegative. The chain uses TRBV18 and TRBJ1-1; D is perhaps TRBD1 (6 bases). Sequences were obtained from PBMCs. CDR3 region: CASSPDRSNTEAFF. CDR3 sequence (DNA): TGTGCCAGCTCACCGGACAGAAGCAACACTGAAGCTTTCTTT.